Included here is one TCR beta chain sequence, with context. The antigen remains unidentified. The data are from a study of cytomegalovirus exposure and HLA in healthy donors. With 60 Vbeta and 13 Jbeta primers, the PCR was carried out. Assay: immunoSEQ multiplex PCR; the TCRdb copy retains only in-frame clones and omits some. In the table there are fewer than 150,000 clones, roughly 78% of which are singletons. Deletions cut 5 bases from V and 2 bases from J, with 13 bases between. Germline CDR1 and CDR2: PRHDT and FYEKMQ (reference sequence). The CDR3 spans 15 residues. General study results and limits: Donor immune exposure was known only as CMV serostatus. In a later analysis, TCR beta V- and J-gene trimming was associated with a missense DCLRE1C variant. Several of the most significant clusters were apparently associated with common viral pathogens in a later analysis. Excluded were some V segments that proved indistinguishable, including TRBV6-2 and TRBV6-3.

The chain has TRBV13 and TRBJ2-1, with D possibly matching TRBD1 (5 bases). The origin of this receptor is a man in his forties in good health and CMV-seropositive. The specimen sequenced was PBMCs. CDR3 loop: CASSVSWGTYNEQFF. Written as DNA, the CDR3 is TGTGCCAGCAGCGTATCATGGGGCACCTACAATGAGCAGTTCTTC. Looking up the rest from reference TRBV13 and TRBJ2-1 gives the full variable domain: AAGVIQSPRHLIKEKRETATLKCYPIPRHDTVYWYQQGPGQDPQFLISFYEKMQSDKGSIPDRFSAQQFSDYHSELNMSSLELGDSALYFCASSVSWGTYNEQFFGPGTRLTVL.